Listed below are T cell receptor beta chains from one sample, sequenced in a study of cytomegalovirus exposure and HLA in healthy donors. The assay was immunoSEQ multiplex PCR, and TCRdb's table has in-frame clones only and misses some. The sample has around 190,000 clones, approximately 85% seen once. The sample was PBMCs. Every receptor here comes from a woman between 50 and 59 years old in good health and CMV-seronegative. Each CDR3 is given with its conserved first and last residue. The D gene is left open where the match is weak. Rows may omit the clone size; those that give it use once, few, many or a size class.

CDR3 DNA: TGTGCCAGCACTATGACAGGGGGCACTGAAGCTTTCTTT; CDR3 protein: CASTMTGGTEAFF; D gene: TRBD1; V gene: TRBV6-1; clone size: .; J gene: TRBJ1-1
CDR3 DNA: TGTGCCAGCAGCTTAGTTGTCCGGGACAGCATGGGGGTCTACGAGCAGTACTTC; CDR3 protein: CASSLVVRDSMGVYEQYF; D gene: TRBD1; V gene: TRBV7-2; clone size: .; J gene: TRBJ2-7
CDR3 DNA: TGTGCCAGTACCAACAGGGGACGAAGCAATCAGCCCCAGCATTTT; CDR3 protein: CASTNRGRSNQPQHF; D gene: TRBD1; V gene: TRBV19; clone size: .; J gene: TRBJ1-5
CDR3 DNA: TGTGCCAGCAGTTCAGGAAGGGGAAAACTGTTTTTT; CDR3 protein: CASSSGRGKLFF; D gene: .; V gene: TRBV6-6; clone size: .; J gene: TRBJ1-4
CDR3 DNA: TGTGCCACCAGCGGGGACAAGGCGAACACCGGGGAGCTGTTTTTT; CDR3 protein: CATSGDKANTGELFF; D gene: .; V gene: TRBV15; clone size: .; J gene: TRBJ2-2
CDR3 DNA: TGTGCCAGCAGCAAGACTAGCGGGAGGCAGTACAATGAGCAGTTCTTC; CDR3 protein: CASSKTSGRQYNEQFF; D gene: TRBD2; V gene: TRBV27; clone size: .; J gene: TRBJ2-1
CDR3 DNA: TGCGCCAGCAGCTTGGCTCCGGGGGGTAACAATGAGCAGTTCTTC; CDR3 protein: CASSLAPGGNNEQFF; D gene: TRBD2; V gene: TRBV5-1; clone size: .; J gene: TRBJ2-1
CDR3 DNA: TGTGCCAGCAGTGAATCAGAAGCGGGTACCTCCTACGAGCAGTACTTC; CDR3 protein: CASSESEAGTSYEQYF; D gene: .; V gene: TRBV25-1; clone size: once; J gene: TRBJ2-7
CDR3 DNA: TGTGCCTGGAGGCTCCAAATGGCACAGGGTGCGGGAAACACCATATATTTT; CDR3 protein: CAWRLQMAQGAGNTIYF; D gene: .; V gene: TRBV30; clone size: .; J gene: TRBJ1-3
CDR3 DNA: TGTGCCAGCAGTGCCAGGGACAGAGTCACAGATACGCAGTATTTT; CDR3 protein: CASSARDRVTDTQYF; D gene: TRBD1; V gene: TRBV6-1; clone size: .; J gene: TRBJ2-3